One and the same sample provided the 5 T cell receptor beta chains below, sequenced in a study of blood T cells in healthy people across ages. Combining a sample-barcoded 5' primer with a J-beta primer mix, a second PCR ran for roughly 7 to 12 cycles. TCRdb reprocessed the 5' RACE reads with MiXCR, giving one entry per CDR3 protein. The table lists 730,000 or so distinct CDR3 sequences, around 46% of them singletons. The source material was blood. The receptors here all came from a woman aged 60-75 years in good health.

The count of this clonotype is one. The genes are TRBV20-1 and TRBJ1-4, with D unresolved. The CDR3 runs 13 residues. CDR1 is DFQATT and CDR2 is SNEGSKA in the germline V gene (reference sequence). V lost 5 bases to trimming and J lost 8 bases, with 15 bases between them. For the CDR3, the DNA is TGCAGTGCTGCATCTCGAACTGGGGAAAAACTGTTTTTT. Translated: CSAASRTGEKLFF.

The CDR3 region has the DNA TGTGCCAGCAGTCTCCGGCGACAGTACCAAGAGACCCAGTACTTC. It codes for CASSLRRQYQETQYF. The V and J genes are TRBV28 and TRBJ2-5, with a weak D call TRBD1 (5 bases). CDR3 length equals 15 residues. In germline, CDR1 is MDHEN, CDR2 SYDVKM. V was cut by 5 bases and J by 0 bases, with 13 bases left in between.

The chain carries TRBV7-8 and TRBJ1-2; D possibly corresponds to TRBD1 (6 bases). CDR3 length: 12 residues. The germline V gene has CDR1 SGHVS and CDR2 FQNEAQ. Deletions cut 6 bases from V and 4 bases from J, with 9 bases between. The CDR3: CASSAGAYGYTF. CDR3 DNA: TGTGCCAGCAGTGCAGGGGCCTATGGCTACACCTTC. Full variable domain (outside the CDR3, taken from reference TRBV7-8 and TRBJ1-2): GAGVSQSPRYKVAKRGQDVALRCDPISGHVSLFWYQQALGQGPEFLTYFQNEAQLDKSGLPSDRFFAERPEGSVSTLKIQRTQQEDSAVYLCASSAGAYGYTFGSGTRLTVV.

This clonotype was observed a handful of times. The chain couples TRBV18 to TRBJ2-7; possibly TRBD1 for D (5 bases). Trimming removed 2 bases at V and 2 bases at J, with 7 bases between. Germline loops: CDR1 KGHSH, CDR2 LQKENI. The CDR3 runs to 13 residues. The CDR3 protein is CASSPGAPYEQYF. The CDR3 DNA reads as TGTGCCAGCTCACCAGGGGCCCCCTACGAGCAGTACTTC.

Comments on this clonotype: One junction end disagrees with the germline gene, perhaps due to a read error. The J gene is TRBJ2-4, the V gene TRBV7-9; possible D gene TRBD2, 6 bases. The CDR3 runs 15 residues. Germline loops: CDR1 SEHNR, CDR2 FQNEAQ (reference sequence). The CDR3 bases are TGTGCCAGCAGCAGAGGAGGGACCAACTCAGAGACCCAGTACTTT. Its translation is CASSRGGTNSETQYF.